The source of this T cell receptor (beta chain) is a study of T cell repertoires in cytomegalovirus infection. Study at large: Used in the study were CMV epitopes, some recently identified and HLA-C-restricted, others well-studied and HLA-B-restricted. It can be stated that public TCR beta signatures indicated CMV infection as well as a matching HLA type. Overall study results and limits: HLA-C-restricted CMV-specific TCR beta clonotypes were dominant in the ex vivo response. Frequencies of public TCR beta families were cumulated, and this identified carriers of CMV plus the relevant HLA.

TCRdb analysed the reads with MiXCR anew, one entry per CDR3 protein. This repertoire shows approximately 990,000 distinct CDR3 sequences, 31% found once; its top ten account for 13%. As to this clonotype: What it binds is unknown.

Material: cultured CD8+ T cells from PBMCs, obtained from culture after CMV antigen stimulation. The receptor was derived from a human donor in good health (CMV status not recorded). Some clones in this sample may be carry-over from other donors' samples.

For the CDR3, the DNA is TGTGCCAGCAGTGGACAGGAGGACACTGAAGCTTTCTTT. As protein: CASSGQEDTEAFF. The chain employs TRBV6-2 or TRBV6-3 and TRBJ1-1; 7 nucleotides match TRBD1. Trimming cost V 5 bases and J 3 bases; bases outside gene matches: 3. The CDR3 spans 13 residues. Germline V gives CDR1 MNHEY, CDR2 SVGEGT.